This TCR beta chain was captured by sequencing in a study of shared clonotypes between healthy human individuals. Worth noting for this clone: Antigen specificity is unknown.

Germline V gene data show CDR1 as KGHSH and CDR2 as LQKENI. The length of the CDR3 is 18 residues. V was clipped by 4 bases and J by 5 bases; unmatched bases: 13. The material for each subset, its genomic DNA, was split evenly across several immunoSEQ plates. Repertoires were generated with immunoSEQ multiplex PCR, while TCRdb's copy carries only in-frame clones and drops some. The sample lists under 1 million clones; approximately 92% were seen once. Terminally differentiated effector memory CD45RA+ cells were left out of the naive CD8 fraction, which was CD45RO-negative and positively selected for CCR7. Study findings and constraints: Sampling covered nothing but blood. Tissue TCR repertoires likely differ from those found in blood.

This TCR derives from a man younger than 45 in good health. The V gene is TRBV18, the J gene TRBJ2-1; 11 bases map to TRBD2. The specimen sequenced was naive CD8+ T cells sorted from blood. The CDR3 region is CASSLVDQGLAANNEQFF. The CDR3 DNA sequence: TGTGCCAGCTCACTCGTCGACCAGGGACTAGCGGCTAACAATGAGCAGTTCTTC.